One and the same sample provided the 15 T cell receptor beta chains below, sequenced in a study of T cells in Graves' hyperthyroidism and ophthalmopathy. Using RNA transcripts as the source, TCR beta CDR3 regions were amplified. The TCR CDR3 was amplified in a first-round RT-PCR using the HTBI primer set. TCRdb analysed the multiplex PCR reads with MiXCR anew, one entry per CDR3 protein. This table holds 600,000 to 850,000 distinct CDR3 sequences, roughly 20% found once. Sequencing input: blood. Every receptor here comes from a woman between 45 and 60 years old with Graves' hyperthyroidism that later progressed to Graves' ophthalmopathy.

J is TRBJ1-6 and V is TRBV6-2 or TRBV6-3; D ambiguous. Germline assignment: CDR1 MNHEY and CDR2 SVGEGT. CDR3 length equals 15 residues. Between the trimmed V and J ends, which lost 0 bases and 10 bases, there was a span of 13 bases. The DNA of the CDR3 is TGTGCCAGCAGTTACTCCGGCAGTACCCAATCACCCCTCCACTTT. Residues: CASSYSGSTQSPLHF.

This clonotype was detected many times. The V call is TRBV6-5, the J call TRBJ1-1; TRBD1 is a possible D gene (6 bases). Trimming pared 0 bases from V and 7 bases from J, leaving 18 bases between. The germline V gene encodes CDR1 MNHEY and CDR2 SVGAGI. The CDR3 spans 16 residues. CDR3 nucleotides: TGTGCCAGCAGTTACTCGAAAGCATGGACAGCGATTGAAGCTTTCTTT. Its protein is CASSYSKAWTAIEAFF.

CDR3 DNA: TGTGCCAGCAGCCATCGAACCCCCCGGGAAGCTTTCTTT. Protein product: CASSHRTPREAFF. The chain combines TRBV5-6 with TRBJ1-1, with D unresolved. Germline V gene sequence: CDR1 SGHDT, CDR2 YYEEEE. The CDR3 covers 13 residues. Trimming removed 4 bases at V and 8 bases at J, with 15 bases between.

The rearrangement uses TRBV18 and TRBJ2-2, with a possible D match to TRBD1 (5 bases). This CDR3 spans 13 amino acids. Trimming pared 6 bases from V and 5 bases from J, leaving 10 bases between. The germline V gene has CDR1 KGHSH and CDR2 LQKENI. CDR3 residues: CASSRGQTGELFF. In DNA, the CDR3 is TGTGCCAGCTCTCGCGGACAAACCGGGGAGCTGTTTTTT.

This sequence joins TRBV29-1 and TRBJ1-1; unclear D gene. The CDR3 is made up of 12 amino acids. With 6 bases removed from V and 2 bases from J, the gap between germline ends came to 10 bases. The germline V gene encodes CDR1 SQVTM and CDR2 ANQGSEA. CDR3 nucleotides: TGCAGCGTACCCCGGGGTAACACTGAAGCTTTCTTT. Its protein is CSVPRGNTEAFF.

The chain combines TRBV20-1 with TRBJ1-2; 8 nucleotides match TRBD1. Germline values: CDR1 DFQATT, CDR2 SNEGSKA (reference sequence). CDR3 size: 14 residues. Losses at the gene ends were 3 bases for V and 6 bases for J; bases not matched to a gene: 9. The CDR3 bases are TGCAGTGCTAGGACCGGGACAGGTATTCATGGCTACACCTTC. It codes for CSARTGTGIHGYTF.

This clonotype was observed many times. This sequence joins TRBV5-5 and TRBJ2-7; 12 bases are a match to TRBD2. The CDR3 length is 14 residues. Unmatched junction bases numbered 0, after V lost 3 bases and J lost 2 bases. Per the germline V gene, CDR1 is SGHKS and CDR2 is YYEKEE (reference sequence). CDR3 nucleotides: TGTGCCAGCAGCTCTAGCGGGGGGGCCTACGAGCAGTACTTC. It yields the protein CASSSSGGAYEQYF.

The rearrangement uses TRBV12-3 or TRBV12-4 and TRBJ1-3, with D uncertain. V lost 0 bases and J lost 0, with 9 bases in between. The CDR3 is 16 amino acids. CDR3 sequence reads: CASSLAVTRSGNTIYF. The CDR3 DNA reads TGTGCCAGCAGTTTAGCGGTGACCCGCTCTGGAAACACCATATATTTT.

This clonotype was counted only a few times. The CDR3 coding sequence is TGTGCCAGCAGACCCGGGGGTATTTATGGCTACACCTTC. Translated, it gives CASRPGGIYGYTF. The chain uses TRBV27 and TRBJ1-2; tentative D call: TRBD1 (5 bases). The ends were cut back, 6 bases at V and 5 bases at J, with 13 bases in the middle. Germline CDR1 is MNHEY and CDR2 is SMNVEV (reference sequence). This CDR3 is 13 amino acids long.

There are a few counts of this clonotype. The CDR3 bases are TGTGCCAGTACTCCCGTCTCTGGAAACACCATATATTTT. This sequence encodes CASTPVSGNTIYF. The chain has TRBV19 and TRBJ1-3; D uncertain. Looked up from germline, CDR1 is LNHDA and CDR2 is SQIVND (reference sequence). CDR3 length equals 13 residues. Trimming removed 7 bases at V and 0 bases at J, with 7 bases between.

In its sample, this clonotype was seen a few times. V gene TRBV7-9 combines with J gene TRBJ1-2; 11 bases agree with TRBD1. This CDR3 contains 15 residues. Germline CDR1 and CDR2: SEHNR and FQNEAQ (reference sequence). The V and J ends lost 0 bases and 5 bases, in that order; junction bases with no gene match: 2. CDR3: CASSLAWDRGYGYTF. The CDR3 nucleotides read TGTGCCAGCAGCTTAGCATGGGACAGGGGGTATGGCTACACCTTC. Together with reference TRBV7-9 and TRBJ1-2, the CDR3 gives the full variable domain: DTGVSQNPRHKITKRGQNVTFRCDPISEHNRLYWYRQTLGQGPEFLTYFQNEAQLEKSRLLSDRFSAERPKGSFSTLEIQRTEQGDSAMYLCASSLAWDRGYGYTFGSGTRLTVV.

This clonotype was seen many times. CDR3 sequence (DNA): TGTGCCAGCAGACAAAGACAGGGCCAAGCTTCACCCCTCCACTTT. Amino acids: CASRQRQGQASPLHF. The chain combines TRBV12-3 or TRBV12-4 with TRBJ1-6, with TRBD1 matching over 7 bases. V shed 6 bases, J shed 9 bases, and the junction held 11 bases outside the gene matches. The CDR3 runs to 15 residues.

The J gene is TRBJ1-1, the V gene TRBV6-1; 8 bases line up with TRBD1. This CDR3 region has 15 residues. Trimming at V came to 5 bases and at J to 4 bases, leaving 9 bases not matched to a gene. CDR1 and CDR2 from the germline V gene are MNHNS and SASEGT. CDR3 nucleotide sequence: TGTGCCAGCAGTCGCGGACAGGGAGGAGGCACTGAAGCTTTCTTT. Amino acid sequence: CASSRGQGGGTEAFF.

This clonotype is a singleton in its sample. Since the CDR3 does not end with the conserved phenylalanine or tryptophan, this likely comes from a read error. This chain uses TRBV20-1 with TRBJ2-7, with 10 bases matching TRBD1. Germline CDR1 DFQATT, CDR2 SNEGSKA (reference sequence). This CDR3 has 14 amino acids. Trimming at V came to 6 bases and at J to 4 bases, leaving 9 bases not matched to a gene. The CDR3 DNA is TGCAGTGCGACAACCCGGGACAGGGGATACGAGCAGTACTCC. It codes for CSATTRDRGYEQYS.

This clonotype was found a few times. The chain couples TRBV25-1 to TRBJ1-5, with D unresolved. Germline loops: CDR1 MGHDK, CDR2 SYGVNS. With 5 bases removed from V and 5 bases from J, the gap between germline ends came to 10 bases. The CDR3 sequence is 13 residues long. Here the CDR3 reads CASSMGFDQPQHF. The CDR3 DNA reads as TGTGCCAGCAGTATGGGGTTCGATCAGCCCCAGCATTTT.